This TCR beta chain was identified during a study of shared clonotypes between healthy human individuals. Whole-study context: Used for every donor were three CD4 naive, three CD4 memory, two CD8 naive and one CD8 memory plate. Whole-study findings and limits: Despite large depth, rarefaction showed incomplete sorted-subset sequencing. Against clonotypes common to all four donors, non-shared ones had lower generation probabilities.

V lost 7 bases, J lost 0 bases, and 9 bases lay in between. CDR3 length equals 13 residues. Germline V CDR1 and CDR2: MDHEN, SYDVKM. About this clone: Its antigen is unknown.

Using immunoSEQ multiplex PCR, the repertoire was profiled, and TCRdb retains in-frame clones only, with some absent. The sample holds 2 million to 2.5 million clones, approximately 90% seen once. The sequenced sample was naive CD4+ T cells from PBMCs. Subset described: CD45RA+ positively selected. The chain is built from TRBV28 and TRBJ1-1; D is uncertain. This sequence originates from a man between 18 and 29 years old in good health. Some clones in this sample may be carry-over from other donors' samples. The CDR3 loop reads CASTPVVNTEAFF. The CDR3, as DNA: TGTGCCAGCACCCCTGTAGTGAACACTGAAGCTTTCTTT.